This is a list of T cell receptor beta chains from one sample in a study of OX40 agonist ivuxolimab in advanced cancers. Repertoires were generated with immunoSEQ multiplex PCR, while TCRdb's copy carries only in-frame clones and drops some. In the table there are about 60,000 clones, approximately 89% of which are singletons. The sample in question was CD4+ or CD8+ T cells sorted from blood, obtained in a trial of the OX40 agonist ivuxolimab. The source of these receptors is an adult with an advanced solid tumor such as melanoma, head and neck, liver or kidney cancer. Each CDR3 is given with its conserved first and last residue. Fields, in order: J gene, V gene, D gene, CDR3 protein, CDR3 DNA. A D gene is named only where the DNA matches it firmly.

TRBJ2-3,TRBV5-4,TRBD2,CASSLRTSGGTDTQYF,TGTGCCAGCAGCTTGCGGACTAGCGGGGGCACAGATACGCAGTATTTT
TRBJ2-7,TRBV7-2,TRBD1,CASSLAGTGRYYEQYF,TGTGCCAGCAGCTTAGCCGGGACAGGGAGGTACTACGAGCAGTACTTC
TRBJ2-7,TRBV5-5,.,CASSLALSSYEQYF,TGTGCCAGCAGCTTGGCCCTGAGCTCCTACGAGCAGTACTTC
TRBJ1-2,TRBV7-2,.,CASSLGGVLTPYGYTF,TGTGCCAGCAGCTTAGGGGGGGTCCTTACACCCTATGGCTACACCTTC
TRBJ2-3,TRBV6-4,TRBD2,CASSPTSGVLTDTQYF,TGTGCCAGCAGCCCGACTAGCGGGGTACTCACAGATACGCAGTATTTT
TRBJ2-7,TRBV5-6,.,CASSSGPNSYEQYF,TGTGCCAGCAGCTCGGGACCCAACTCCTACGAGCAGTACTTC
TRBJ2-3,TRBV9,.,CASSVSGTHGDTQYF,TGTGCCAGCAGCGTATCGGGCACACACGGAGATACGCAGTATTTT
TRBJ2-3,TRBV10-3,.,CAISVGTGADTQYF,TGTGCCATCAGCGTAGGGACTGGGGCAGATACGCAGTATTTT
TRBJ2-2,TRBV4-1,TRBD1,CASSPYGTDGELFF,TGCGCCAGCAGCCCATATGGGACAGACGGGGAGCTGTTTTTT
TRBJ2-7,TRBV6-4,.,CASSDSGANFSYEQYF,TGTGCCAGCAGTGACTCCGGGGCCAACTTTTCCTACGAGCAGTACTTC
TRBJ2-6,TRBV28,TRBD2,CASRRGGSGANVLTF,TGTGCCAGCAGGCGGGGGGGCTCTGGGGCCAACGTCCTGACTTTC